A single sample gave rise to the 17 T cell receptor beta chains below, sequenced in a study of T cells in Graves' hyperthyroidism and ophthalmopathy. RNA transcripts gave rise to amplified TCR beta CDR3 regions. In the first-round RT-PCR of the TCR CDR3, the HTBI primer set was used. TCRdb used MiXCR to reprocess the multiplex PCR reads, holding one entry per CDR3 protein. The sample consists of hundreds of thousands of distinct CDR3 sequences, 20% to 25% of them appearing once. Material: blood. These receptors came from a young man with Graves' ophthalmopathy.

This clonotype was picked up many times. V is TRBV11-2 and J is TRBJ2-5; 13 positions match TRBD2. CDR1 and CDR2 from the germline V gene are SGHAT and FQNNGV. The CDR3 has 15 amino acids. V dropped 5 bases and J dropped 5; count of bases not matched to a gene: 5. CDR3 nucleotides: TGTGCCAGCAGCCGGGGACTAGCGGGAAAGGAGACCCAGTACTTC. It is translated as CASSRGLAGKETQYF.

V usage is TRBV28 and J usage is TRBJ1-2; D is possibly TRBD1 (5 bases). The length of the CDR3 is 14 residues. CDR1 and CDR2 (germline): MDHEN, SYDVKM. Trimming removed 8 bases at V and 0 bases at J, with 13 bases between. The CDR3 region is CASLLGGANYGYTF. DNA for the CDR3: TGTGCCAGCTTATTGGGGGGAGCTAACTATGGCTACACCTTC.

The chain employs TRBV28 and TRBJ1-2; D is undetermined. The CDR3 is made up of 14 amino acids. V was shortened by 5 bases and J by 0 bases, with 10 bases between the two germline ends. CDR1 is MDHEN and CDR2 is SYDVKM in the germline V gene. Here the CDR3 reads CASSVPRANYGYTF. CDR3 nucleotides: TGTGCCAGCAGTGTACCCCGGGCTAACTATGGCTACACCTTC.

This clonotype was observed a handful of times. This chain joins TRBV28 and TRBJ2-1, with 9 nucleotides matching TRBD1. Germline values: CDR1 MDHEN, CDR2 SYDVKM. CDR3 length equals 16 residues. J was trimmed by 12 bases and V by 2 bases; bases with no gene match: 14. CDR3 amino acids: CASSLPRDRVPRGQFF. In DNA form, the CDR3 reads TGTGCCAGCAGTTTACCCCGGGACAGGGTTCCTCGTGGGCAGTTCTTC. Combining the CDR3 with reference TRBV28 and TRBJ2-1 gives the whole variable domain DVKVTQSSRYLVKRTGEKVFLECVQDMDHENMFWYRQDPGLGLRLIYFSYDVKMKEKGDIPEGYSVSREKKERFSLILESASTNQTSMYLCASSLPRDRVPRGQFFGPGTRLTVL.

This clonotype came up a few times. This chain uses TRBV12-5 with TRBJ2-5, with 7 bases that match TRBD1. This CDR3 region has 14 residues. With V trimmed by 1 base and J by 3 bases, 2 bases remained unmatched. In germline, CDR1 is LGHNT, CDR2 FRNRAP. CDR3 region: CASGLAGTEETQYF. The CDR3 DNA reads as TGTGCTAGTGGTTTGGCCGGGACAGAAGAGACCCAGTACTTC.

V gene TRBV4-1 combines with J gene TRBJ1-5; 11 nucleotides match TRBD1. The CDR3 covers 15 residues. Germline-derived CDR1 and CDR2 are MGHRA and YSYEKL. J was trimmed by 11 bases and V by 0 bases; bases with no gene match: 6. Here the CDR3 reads CASSQDGTGGEAQHF. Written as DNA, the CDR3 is TGCGCCAGCAGCCAAGATGGGACAGGGGGTGAAGCCCAGCATTTT.

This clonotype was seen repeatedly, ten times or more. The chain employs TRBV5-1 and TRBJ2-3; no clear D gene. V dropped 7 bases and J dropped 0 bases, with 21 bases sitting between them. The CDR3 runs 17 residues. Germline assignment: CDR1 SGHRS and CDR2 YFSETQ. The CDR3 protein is CASQRRFQLTSTDTQYF. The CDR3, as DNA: TGCGCCAGCCAGAGACGGTTCCAGCTGACTAGCACAGATACGCAGTATTTT.

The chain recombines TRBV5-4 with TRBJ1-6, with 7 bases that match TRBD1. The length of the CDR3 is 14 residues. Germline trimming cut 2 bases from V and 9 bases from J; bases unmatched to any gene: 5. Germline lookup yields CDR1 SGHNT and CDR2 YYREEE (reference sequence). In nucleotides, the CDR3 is TGTGCCAGCAGCTTAGGGACAGAATCTTCACCCCTCCACTTT. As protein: CASSLGTESSPLHF.

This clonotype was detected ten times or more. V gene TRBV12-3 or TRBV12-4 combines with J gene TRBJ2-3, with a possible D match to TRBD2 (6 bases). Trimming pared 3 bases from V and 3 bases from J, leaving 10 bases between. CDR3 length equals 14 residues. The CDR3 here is CASSLMAGTDTQYF. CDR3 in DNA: TGTGCCAGCAGTTTGATGGCGGGGACAGATACGCAGTATTTT.

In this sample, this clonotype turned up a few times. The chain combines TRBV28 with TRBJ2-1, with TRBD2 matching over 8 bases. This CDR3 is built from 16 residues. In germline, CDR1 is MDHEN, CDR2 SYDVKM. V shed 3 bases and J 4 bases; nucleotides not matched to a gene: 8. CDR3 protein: CASSFYGTRGYNEQFF. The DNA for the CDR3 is TGTGCCAGCAGTTTCTATGGGACTAGAGGGTACAATGAGCAGTTCTTC.

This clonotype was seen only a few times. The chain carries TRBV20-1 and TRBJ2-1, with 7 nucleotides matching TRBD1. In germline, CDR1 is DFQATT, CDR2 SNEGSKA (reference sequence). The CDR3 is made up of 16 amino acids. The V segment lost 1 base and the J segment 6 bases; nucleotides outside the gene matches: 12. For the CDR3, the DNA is TGCAGTGCTAGAGCGGCAGGACAGGCTAATTTCAATGAGCAGTTCTTC. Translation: CSARAAGQANFNEQFF.

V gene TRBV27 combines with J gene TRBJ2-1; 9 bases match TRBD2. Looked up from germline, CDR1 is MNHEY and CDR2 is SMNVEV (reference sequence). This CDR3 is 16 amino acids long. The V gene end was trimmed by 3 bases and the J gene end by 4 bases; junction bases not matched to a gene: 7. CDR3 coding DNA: TGTGCCAGCAGTTTCGGGACTAGCCCACAGTACAATGAGCAGTTCTTC. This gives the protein CASSFGTSPQYNEQFF.

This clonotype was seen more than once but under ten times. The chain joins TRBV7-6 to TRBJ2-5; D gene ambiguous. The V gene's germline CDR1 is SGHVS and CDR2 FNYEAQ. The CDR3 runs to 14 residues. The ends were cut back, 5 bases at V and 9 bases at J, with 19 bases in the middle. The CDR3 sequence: CASSLLLGNVAQYF. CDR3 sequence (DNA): TGTGCCAGCAGCCTTCTCCTCGGTAACGTGGCCCAGTACTTC. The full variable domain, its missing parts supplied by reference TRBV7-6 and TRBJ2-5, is GAGVSQSPRYKVTKRGQDVALRCDPISGHVSLYWYRQALGQGPEFLTYFNYEAQQDKSGLPNDRFSAERPEGSISTLTIQRTEQRDSAMYRCASSLLLGNVAQYFGPGTRLLVL.

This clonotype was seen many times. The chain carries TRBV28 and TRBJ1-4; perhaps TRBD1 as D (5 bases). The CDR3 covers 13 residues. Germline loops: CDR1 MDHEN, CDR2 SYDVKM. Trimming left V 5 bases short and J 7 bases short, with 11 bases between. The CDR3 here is CASSPTGREKLFF. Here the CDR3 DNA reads TGTGCCAGCAGTCCAACAGGACGTGAAAAACTGTTTTTT.

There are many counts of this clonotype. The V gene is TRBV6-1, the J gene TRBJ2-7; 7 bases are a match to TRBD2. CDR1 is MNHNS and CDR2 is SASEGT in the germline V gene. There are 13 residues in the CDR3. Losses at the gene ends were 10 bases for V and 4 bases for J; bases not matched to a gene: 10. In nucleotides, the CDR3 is TGTGCCATCGGGACTATAAGGAATTACGAGCAGTACTTC. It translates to CAIGTIRNYEQYF.

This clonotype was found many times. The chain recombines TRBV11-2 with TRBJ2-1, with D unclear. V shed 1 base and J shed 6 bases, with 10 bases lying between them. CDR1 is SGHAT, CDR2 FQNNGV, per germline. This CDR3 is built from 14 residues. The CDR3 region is CASSLGPTSNEQFF. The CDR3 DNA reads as TGTGCCAGCAGCTTAGGTCCCACGAGCAATGAGCAGTTCTTC.

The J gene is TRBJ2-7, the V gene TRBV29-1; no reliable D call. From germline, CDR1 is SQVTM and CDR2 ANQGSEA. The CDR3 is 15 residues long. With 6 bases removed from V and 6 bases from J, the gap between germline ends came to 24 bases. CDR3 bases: TGCAGCGTGGCCCCCAGAAGCCTTGTTAACTCCGAGCAGTACTTC. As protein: CSVAPRSLVNSEQYF.